Each of the 19 T cell receptor beta chains below was sequenced from the same sample in a study of CD8+CD57+ T cells in acquired aplastic anemia. According to the study, genomic DNA was the template for TCR beta VDJ and CDR3 profiling. TCRdb processed the reads anew with MiXCR; each CDR3 protein has one entry. This table holds about 180,000 distinct CDR3 sequences, just over 45% found once. Sample: sorted CD4+, CD8+, or CD8+CD57+ T cells (not recorded which) from PBMCs. These receptors originate from a human donor in good health.

V usage is TRBV2 and J usage is TRBJ1-4; unclear D gene. The V gene's germline CDR1 is SNHLY and CDR2 FYNNEI. The ends were cut back, 5 bases at V and 7 bases at J, with 14 bases in the middle. This CDR3 is 14 amino acids long. CDR3 nucleotide sequence: TGTGCCAGCAGTACCGAGATGGCAGCTGAAAAACTGTTTTTT. It codes for CASSTEMAAEKLFF.

The sample holds one count of this clonotype. The CDR3: CASSLPTRNEQFF. For the CDR3, the DNA is TGTGCCAGCAGCTTACCTACACGGAATGAGCAGTTCTTC. The genes are TRBV7-2 and TRBJ2-1; D unclear. Germline V gives CDR1 SGHTA, CDR2 FQGNSA. V gave up 2 bases and J gave up 7 bases, with 9 bases separating them. This CDR3 region has 13 residues.

The chain links TRBV4-2 to TRBJ2-3; weak D call: TRBD2 (6 bases). The germline V and J ends were trimmed by 4 bases and 5 bases, with 7 bases remaining between them. The germline V gene encodes CDR1 LGHNA and CDR2 YNFKEQ. The CDR3 has 12 amino acids. CDR3: CASSPEGDTQYF. The CDR3 DNA sequence: TGTGCCAGCAGCCCGGAGGGAGATACGCAGTATTTT.

This clonotype was detected many times. This chain links TRBV11-1 with TRBJ2-1; D is unclear. The germline V and J ends were trimmed by 4 bases and 0 bases, with 13 bases remaining between them. The CDR3 totals 16 residues. CDR1 and CDR2 (germline): SGHAT, FQDESV (reference sequence). The CDR3 is CASSSRSISSYNEQFF. In nucleotides, the CDR3 is TGTGCCAGCAGCTCGCGTTCCATAAGCTCCTACAATGAGCAGTTCTTC.

This clonotype was observed at least ten times. This chain uses TRBV16 with TRBJ1-5; no definite D call. V dropped 0 bases and J dropped 6 bases, with 6 bases sitting between them. Germline values: CDR1 KGHSY, CDR2 FQNENV. The CDR3 is 13 residues long. CDR3 DNA sequence: TGTGCCAGCAGCCAATCTTTCAGTCAGCCCCAGCATTTT. Translated: CASSQSFSQPQHF.

This clonotype showed up just once. Mismatch with germline at one junction end may stem from a read error. This rearrangement joins TRBV2 to TRBJ1-4, with D possibly TRBD1 on 5 matching bases. The CDR3 contains 14 residues. Germline assignment: CDR1 SNHLY and CDR2 FYNNEI. Here the CDR3 DNA reads TGCGCCAGCAGTCCCGTTGCGGGGGGTGAAAAACTGTTTTTT. Its protein product is CASSPVAGGEKLFF.

The rearrangement joins TRBV7-2 to TRBJ1-1, with D perhaps TRBD1 (5 bases). This CDR3 contains 13 residues. CDR1 is SGHTA and CDR2 is FQGNSA in the germline V gene. V was shortened by 8 bases and J by 5 bases, with 15 bases between the two germline ends. The CDR3 spells CASGPGGWTEAFF. The CDR3 DNA follows: TGTGCCAGCGGCCCCGGGGGATGGACTGAAGCTTTCTTT.

The table lists this clonotype with a few counts. CDR3 region: CASSPGAGEKLFF. CDR3 nucleotide sequence: TGTGCCAGCTCACCGGGGGCCGGTGAAAAACTGTTTTTT. The chain links TRBV18 to TRBJ1-4, with D perhaps TRBD1 (6 bases). The CDR3 length is 13 residues. The germline V gene encodes CDR1 KGHSH and CDR2 LQKENI. Trimming pared 3 bases from V and 7 bases from J, leaving 9 bases between.

The chain has TRBV7-2 and TRBJ2-6; D gene ambiguous. Germline V gene lookup returns CDR1 SGHTA and CDR2 FQGNSA. This CDR3 spans 15 amino acids. The V end lost 2 bases, the J end lost 2 bases, and 7 bases lay between the germline ends. CDR3 nucleotide sequence: TGTGCCAGCAGCTTAACCCCAACTGGGGCCAACGTCCTGACTTTC. Protein product: CASSLTPTGANVLTF.

This clonotype has at least ten counts. This rearrangement joins TRBV25-1 to TRBJ2-7; the match to TRBD2 covers 9 bases. Trimming at V came to 5 bases and at J to 5 bases, leaving 7 bases not matched to a gene. Germline V gene lookup returns CDR1 MGHDK and CDR2 SYGVNS. The CDR3 length is 14 residues. Here the CDR3 reads CASSRREGVNEQYF. CDR3 sequence (DNA): TGTGCCAGCAGTAGGCGGGAGGGAGTCAACGAGCAGTACTTC.

The J gene is TRBJ2-1, the V gene TRBV2, with D possibly being TRBD1 (6 bases). V shed 7 bases and J shed 3 bases, with 16 bases lying between them. The CDR3 extends over 15 amino acids. Germline V CDR1 and CDR2: SNHLY, FYNNEI. Here the CDR3 DNA reads TGTGCCAGCAACCCCGGGACACAGAGCTACAATGAGCAGTTCTTC. It specifies CASNPGTQSYNEQFF.

This clonotype was seen ten or more times. The rearrangement joins TRBV20-1 to TRBJ2-3, with 9 positions matching TRBD2. The CDR3 length is 15 residues. The trim removed 3 bases at V and 2 bases at J, leaving 6 bases unmatched. Germline V gene data show CDR1 as DFQATT and CDR2 as SNEGSKA (reference sequence). DNA for the CDR3: TGCAGTGCTAGGGGGAGCGGGGGGCCCACAGATACGCAGTATTTT. Amino acid sequence: CSARGSGGPTDTQYF.

CDR3 sequence (DNA): TGCAGTGCACCGACAGGGGGGAACATTCAGTACTTC. This translates into CSAPTGGNIQYF. This chain connects TRBV20-1 to TRBJ2-4, with 9 bases lining up with TRBD1. Trimming cost V 6 bases and J 7 bases; bases outside gene matches: 4. Germline V gene sequence: CDR1 DFQATT, CDR2 SNEGSKA (reference sequence). There are 12 residues in the CDR3.

The chain uses TRBV4-1 and TRBJ1-1; TRBD1 matches 7 bases. Germline trimming cut 2 bases from V and 1 base from J; bases unmatched to any gene: 4. Germline assignment: CDR1 MGHRA and CDR2 YSYEKL. This CDR3 is 15 amino acids long. The CDR3 DNA reads TGCGCCAGCAGCCAAAATACAGGGGAGAACACTGAAGCTTTCTTT. This codes for CASSQNTGENTEAFF.

The J gene is TRBJ1-2, the V gene TRBV7-2; 9 bases fit TRBD1. The CDR3 runs to 13 residues. Germline lookup yields CDR1 SGHTA and CDR2 FQGNSA. Trimming took 6 bases from V and 5 from J; bases not matched to a gene: 4. CDR3 residues: CASRIGTGYGYTF. CDR3 bases: TGTGCCAGCAGAATCGGGACAGGGTATGGCTACACCTTC.

A remark on this clonotype: The CDR3 end shows no conserved phenylalanine or tryptophan, and so a read error is likely. The J gene is TRBJ2-1, the V gene TRBV2; no clear D gene. V was trimmed by 1 base and J by 9 bases, leaving 7 bases between them. The germline V gene has CDR1 SNHLY and CDR2 FYNNEI. The CDR3 contains 12 residues. DNA for the CDR3: TGTGCCAGCAGTGAAGAAGGAGTTGAGCAGTTCGTC. This encodes CASSEEGVEQFV.

The chain recombines TRBV5-1 with TRBJ2-7, with D unresolved. CDR3 length: 14 amino acids. Deletions cut 3 bases from V and 5 bases from J, with 15 bases between. Germline CDR1 and CDR2: SGHRS and YFSETQ. The CDR3 loop is CASSYGRTEDEQYF. The CDR3 DNA reads as TGCGCCAGCAGCTACGGGCGAACCGAAGACGAGCAGTACTTC.

At least ten counts were recorded for this clonotype. This sequence joins TRBV20-1 and TRBJ2-7, with a tentative D call TRBD2 (5 bases). Trimming pared 0 bases from V and 2 bases from J, leaving 8 bases between. The CDR3 has 13 residues. Germline V gives CDR1 DFQATT, CDR2 SNEGSKA (reference sequence). The DNA for the CDR3 is TGCAGTGCTAGAGAAGCGGTGACCTACGAGCAGTACTTC. Translating it yields CSAREAVTYEQYF.

At least ten counts were recorded for this clonotype. The genes are TRBV15 and TRBJ1-3; D gene unclear. The germline gives CDR1 LNHNV, CDR2 YYDKDF (reference sequence). Trimming stripped 0 bases from V and 4 bases from J, with 19 bases between. This CDR3 is 18 amino acids long. The CDR3 spells CATSRDSGGIRSGNTIYF. Written as DNA, the CDR3 is TGTGCCACCAGCAGAGATTCGGGCGGAATCAGATCGGGAAACACCATATATTTT. The whole variable domain, filled in from reference TRBV15 and TRBJ1-3, reads DAMVIQNPRYQVTQFGKPVTLSCSQTLNHNVMYWYQQKSSQAPKLLFHYYDKDFNNEADTPDNFQSRRPNTSFCFLDIRSPGLGDTAMYLCATSRDSGGIRSGNTIYFGEGSWLTVV.